This T cell receptor (beta chain) emerged from a study of T cells in tuberculosis. Study overall: A South African cohort included IGRA-negative adolescents, latently infected IGRA-positive adolescents and adults with active tuberculosis. The study, taken as a whole, reports: The TCR-beta difference was not significant; alpha differences partly reflected length.

This sample's time point: new active TB diagnosis, blood taken before or within 7 days of starting treatment. As to this clone: Antigen unknown.

The method was immunoSEQ multiplex PCR; TCRdb's version includes in-frame clones alone and lacks a portion of them. The sample lists about 30,000 clones; under 95% were seen once. The V gene lost 8 bases and the J gene lost 4 bases, with 11 bases spanning the gap. The length of the CDR3 is 13 residues. The germline V gene has CDR1 LNHDA and CDR2 SQIVND (reference sequence). This TCR derives from an adult with tuberculosis. The chain is built from TRBV19 and TRBJ1-4; D unresolved. The sequencing here drew on PBMCs, taken at tuberculosis diagnosis. CDR3 protein: CASALEINEKLFF. The CDR3, as DNA: TGTGCCAGTGCCCTAGAGATTAATGAAAAACTGTTTTTT.